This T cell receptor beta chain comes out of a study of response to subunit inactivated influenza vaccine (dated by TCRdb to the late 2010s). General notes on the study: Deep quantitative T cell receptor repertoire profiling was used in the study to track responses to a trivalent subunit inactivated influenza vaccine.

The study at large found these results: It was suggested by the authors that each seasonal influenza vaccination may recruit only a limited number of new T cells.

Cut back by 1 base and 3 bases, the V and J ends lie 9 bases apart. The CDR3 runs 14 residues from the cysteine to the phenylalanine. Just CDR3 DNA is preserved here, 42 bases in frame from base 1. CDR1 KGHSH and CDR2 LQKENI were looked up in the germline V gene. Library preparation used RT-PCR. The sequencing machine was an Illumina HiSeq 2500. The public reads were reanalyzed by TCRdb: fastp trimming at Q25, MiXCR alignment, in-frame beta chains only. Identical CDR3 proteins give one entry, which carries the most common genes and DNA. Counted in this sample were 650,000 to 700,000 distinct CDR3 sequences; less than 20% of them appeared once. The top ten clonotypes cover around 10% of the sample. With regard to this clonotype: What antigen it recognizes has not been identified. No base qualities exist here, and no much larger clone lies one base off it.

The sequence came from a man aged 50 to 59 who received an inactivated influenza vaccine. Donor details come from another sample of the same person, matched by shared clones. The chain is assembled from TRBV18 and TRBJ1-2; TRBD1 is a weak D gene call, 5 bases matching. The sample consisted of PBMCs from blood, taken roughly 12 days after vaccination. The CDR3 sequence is CASSPLSRDYGYTF. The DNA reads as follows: TGTGCCAGCTCACCACTCTCCAGGGACTATGGCTACACCTTC.